Each of the 12 T cell receptor beta chains below was sequenced from the same sample in a study of blood T cell repertoires in COVID-19 (dated by TCRdb to 2018 to 2020). The method was the immunoSEQ multiplex PCR assay. TCRdb provides this immuneACCESS table in a form limited to in-frame rearrangements. Some clones are lacking; in checked studies, under half of them reflect an unresolved V gene, and why the rest are absent is not known. Present in this sample are about 490,000 clones, roughly 85% of which were seen just once. The top ten constitute approximately 3.2% of the sample. Sequences were obtained from peripheral blood. These receptors all come from a human donor in a cohort sampled during active COVID-19.

The chain employs TRBV5-4 and TRBJ2-3; D remains ambiguous. From germline, CDR1 is SGHNT and CDR2 YYREEE (reference sequence). The V and J ends lost 1 base and 6 bases respectively, with 3 bases between them. The CDR3 length is 11 residues. CDR3 DNA: TGTGCCAGCAGCTTGCGGGATACGCAGTATTTT. This sequence encodes CASSLRDTQYF.

The genes are TRBV27 and TRBJ2-5, with D unresolved. The V and J ends lost 4 bases and 0 bases respectively, with 6 bases between them. The CDR3 extends over 13 amino acids. CDR1 and CDR2 (germline): MNHEY, SMNVEV (reference sequence). The CDR3 region is CASSSRDQETQYF. CDR3 DNA: TGTGCCAGCAGTTCCCGGGACCAAGAGACCCAGTACTTC.

This chain joins TRBV30 and TRBJ1-2; D is undetermined. There are 12 residues in the CDR3. Trimming stripped 8 bases from V and 4 bases from J, with 14 bases between. Germline values: CDR1 GTSNPN, CDR2 SVGIG (reference sequence). CDR3 sequence (DNA): TGTGCCGGGGAAGAGTCCTCCTATGGCTACACCTTC. The encoded protein is CAGEESSYGYTF. Filled out from reference TRBV30 and TRBJ1-2, the complete variable domain reads SQTIHQWPATLVQPVGSPLSLECTVEGTSNPNLYWYRQAAGRGLQLLFYSVGIGQISSEVPQNLSASRPQDRQFILSSKKLLLSDSGFYLCAGEESSYGYTFGSGTRLTVV.

As for this clone: Other nucleotide sequences in the sample specify the same CDR3. The rearrangement uses TRBV18 and TRBJ2-1, with TRBD2 matching 16 bases. From germline, CDR1 is KGHSH and CDR2 LQKENI. This CDR3 contains 16 residues. V dropped 0 bases and J dropped 7; count of bases not matched to a gene: 0. CDR3 DNA: TGTGCCAGCTCACCACCGGGACTAGCGGGAGGGAATGAGCAGTTCTTC. Its translation is CASSPPGLAGGNEQFF.

V is TRBV10-3 and J is TRBJ2-3; D might be TRBD2 (6 bases). In germline, CDR1 is ENHRY, CDR2 SYGVKD. This CDR3 region has 14 residues. The V and J ends lost 5 bases and 0 bases respectively, with 9 bases between them. CDR3 bases: TGTGCCATCAGTACCGGGACTAGCACAGATACGCAGTATTTT. It codes for CAISTGTSTDTQYF.

This clone occurred a few times. The rearrangement joins TRBV7-9 to TRBJ2-3; D possibly corresponds to TRBD2 (6 bases). Looked up from germline, CDR1 is SEHNR and CDR2 is FQNEAQ (reference sequence). V lost 1 base to trimming and J lost 1 base, with 9 bases between them. There are 15 residues in the CDR3. This CDR3 is CASSLDGGGTDTQYF. CDR3 DNA sequence: TGTGCCAGCAGCTTAGATGGAGGGGGCACAGATACGCAGTATTTT.

V gene TRBV6-2 or TRBV6-3 combines with J gene TRBJ2-5; 14 bases fit TRBD2. The germline gives CDR1 MNHEY, CDR2 SVGEGT. Trimming took 6 bases from V and 4 from J; bases not matched to a gene: 10. The CDR3 extends over 17 amino acids. CDR3 sequence reads: CASSVPGLAGGGETQYF. CDR3 DNA: TGTGCCAGCAGCGTACCCGGACTAGCGGGAGGAGGAGAGACCCAGTACTTC.

This chain's CDR3 is CASSSGTSGRGLTYNEQFF. The CDR3 DNA reads as TGCGCCAGCAGCAGCGGGACTAGCGGGAGGGGGTTGACCTACAATGAGCAGTTCTTC. The chain joins TRBV4-1 to TRBJ2-1, with 16 bases matching TRBD2. The trim removed 5 bases at V and 2 bases at J, leaving 9 bases unmatched. Germline V gene sequence: CDR1 MGHRA, CDR2 YSYEKL. This CDR3 has 19 residues.

This rearrangement joins TRBV19 to TRBJ2-1; the D is unclear. Per germline, CDR1 LNHDA and CDR2 SQIVND (reference sequence). The V gene lost 0 bases and the J gene lost 9 bases, with 3 bases spanning the gap. This CDR3 is 11 amino acids long. This chain's CDR3 is CASSIEAEQFF. CDR3 bases: TGTGCCAGTAGTATAGAGGCTGAGCAGTTCTTC.

The chain couples TRBV2 to TRBJ2-3; D may be TRBD2 (6 bases). V was clipped by 2 bases and J by 3 bases, with 9 bases between them. The CDR3 runs to 14 residues. Germline V gene lookup returns CDR1 SNHLY and CDR2 FYNNEI. The CDR3 nucleotides read TGTGCCAGCAGTGAACGTGGACTAACAGATACGCAGTATTTT. Protein product: CASSERGLTDTQYF. The full variable domain, completed using reference TRBV2 and TRBJ2-3, is EPEVTQTPSHQVTQMGQEVILRCVPISNHLYFYWYRQILGQKVEFLVSFYNNEISEKSEIFDDQFSVERPDGSNFTLKIRSTKLEDSAMYFCASSERGLTDTQYFGPGTRLTVL.

The sample holds a few counts of this clone. This chain links TRBV19 with TRBJ1-1, with TRBD1 as a possible D gene (6 bases). Germline CDR1 reads LNHDA; CDR2 reads SQIVND (reference sequence). The CDR3 spans 15 residues. The V and J ends lost 3 bases and 5 bases respectively, with 16 bases between them. The CDR3, as DNA: TGTGCCAGTAGTATCCAAGGGGGTGTGGGGACTGAAGCTTTCTTT. Amino acid sequence: CASSIQGGVGTEAFF. Complete variable domain (other parts from reference TRBV19 and TRBJ1-1): DGGITQSPKYLFRKEGQNVTLSCEQNLNHDAMYWYRQDPGQGLRLIYYSQIVNDFQKGDIAEGYSVSREKKESFPLTVTSAQKNPTAFYLCASSIQGGVGTEAFFGQGTRLTVV.

The J gene is TRBJ2-2, the V gene TRBV3-1 (or the pseudogene TRBV3-2); 9 bases fit TRBD2. Per the germline V gene, CDR1 is LGHDT and CDR2 is YNNKEL (reference sequence). Trimming removed 0 bases from V and 3 bases from J; junction bases left unmatched: 8. This CDR3 region has 18 residues. The CDR3 here is CASSQEDGGTSHTGELFF. In DNA, the CDR3 is TGTGCCAGCAGCCAAGAAGATGGTGGGACTAGCCACACCGGGGAGCTGTTTTTT.